These T cell receptor beta chains were read from a single sample in a study of blood T cell repertoires in COVID-19. The method was immunoSEQ multiplex PCR; TCRdb's version includes in-frame clones alone and lacks a portion of them. The sample has about 55,000 clones; roughly 90% are singletons. The sequenced sample consisted of peripheral blood. The receptors were sampled from a man aged 40-50 years with COVID-19, enrolled during active disease. CDR3s include the opening cysteine and the closing phenylalanine or tryptophan. Fields, in order: CDR3 length, V gene, J gene, CDR3 protein.

>14|TRBV6-5|TRBJ1-4
CASRAGPTNEKLFF
>15|TRBV12-5|TRBJ2-3
CASGSGDRATDTQYF
>16|TRBV3-1/TRBV3-2|TRBJ2-1
CASSQGIAGGYNEQFF
>12|TRBV27|TRBJ2-7
CASRKPLGEQYF
>16|TRBV18|TRBJ1-1
CASSPSSGEGPTEAFF
>16|TRBV15|TRBJ2-1
CATSRGTSGGHNEQFF
>13|TRBV10-3|TRBJ2-7
CAASTGIVYEQYF
>12|TRBV28|TRBJ2-5
CASSFLAETQYF
>13|TRBV10-2|TRBJ2-7
CASSLLAAYEQYF
>13|TRBV29-1|TRBJ1-4
CSVTGGGNEKLFF
>14|TRBV15|TRBJ1-3
CATSRKGSGNTIYF
>13|TRBV19|TRBJ1-2
CASSTTGIGGYTF
>15|TRBV11-2|TRBJ2-6
CASSMTVSGANVLTF
>18|TRBV3-1/TRBV3-2|TRBJ2-7
CASSQMALLAGVPYEQYF
>17|TRBV4-1|TRBJ2-1
CASSQGPDRGTYNEQFF
>15|TRBV28|TRBJ1-4
CASTSPGTGNEKLFF
>16|TRBV14|TRBJ1-3
CASSLLTASSGNTIYF
>14|TRBV7-2|TRBJ2-1
CASSLDNRGNEQFF
>13|TRBV29-1|TRBJ2-7
CSVQAISSYEQYF
>21|TRBV6-8|TRBJ2-2
CASSIRTGTSGTGGDTGELFF
>16|TRBV28|TRBJ2-1
CASTDPLGGPSGEQFF
>15|TRBV4-2|TRBJ2-3
CASSPGLAATDTQYF
>13|TRBV24-1|TRBJ2-7
CATSDFLGQQQYF
>15|TRBV5-6|TRBJ2-1
CASSFSGGAENEQFF
>15|TRBV5-5|TRBJ2-5
CASSLDRGLQETQYF
>14|TRBV4-1|TRBJ2-7
CASSQAGQGYEQYF
>14|TRBV7-2|TRBJ2-7
CASSTPGGPYEQYF
>15|TRBV4-2|TRBJ2-3
CASSQEVQMTDTQYF
>13|TRBV9|TRBJ2-3
CASSGRVTDTQYF
>15|TRBV7-8|TRBJ1-3
CASSLNRGSGNTIYF
>16|TRBV6-6|TRBJ1-2
CASTVSGTLANYGYTF
>14|TRBV7-8|TRBJ2-4
CASSLGSDKDIQYF
>15|TRBV11-3|TRBJ2-7
CASSRTGTGLYEQYF
>14|TRBV19|TRBJ2-7
CASSSSGGPTEQYF
>14|TRBV7-3|TRBJ2-5
CASSLGHPAETQYF
>15|TRBV5-6|TRBJ1-2
CASSSLDRVNYGYTF
>16|TRBV5-1|TRBJ1-6
CASSVGTGNNNSPLHF
>14|TRBV5-1|TRBJ2-3
CASSSDYTTDTQYF
>14|TRBV19|TRBJ2-3
CASSFSGSTDTQYF
>16|TRBV10-1|TRBJ2-5
CASSANGQGLLETQYF
>12|TRBV2|TRBJ1-2
CASRSGAYGYTF
>15|TRBV5-6|TRBJ2-3
CASSLGLAPTDTQYF
>14|TRBV7-2|TRBJ2-1
CASSPDTYYNEQFF
>17|TRBV28|TRBJ1-2
CASRPGTWDRGLIGYTF
>15|TRBV27|TRBJ2-3
CASRPGTVNTDTQYF
>15|TRBV2|TRBJ1-3
CASSERLDSGNTIYF
>15|TRBV18|TRBJ2-3
CASSPPPVSTDTQYF
>16|TRBV10-2|TRBJ1-2
CASRPTGQITQDGYTF
>14|TRBV5-1|TRBJ1-1
CASSLQASTTEAFF
>13|TRBV19|TRBJ2-1
CASSMSGGVEQFF
>15|TRBV7-8|TRBJ1-1
CASSLGGGVATEAFF
>16|TRBV7-9|TRBJ2-5
CASSRTGTSILQTQYF
>19|TRBV2|TRBJ1-6
CASSGGTGATHPYNSPLHF
>15|TRBV28|TRBJ1-1
CASSPRTGMNTEAFF
>15|TRBV5-1|TRBJ2-1
CASRFGGARDNEQFF
>16|TRBV4-1|TRBJ2-5
CASSQDRQGLQETQYF
>15|TRBV7-8|TRBJ1-3
CASRTGTGTGNTIYF